A single sample is the source of the 23 T cell receptor beta chains below, sequenced in a study of beta chain features in type 1 diabetes. Findings and limits, study-wide: Type 1 diabetes patients had moderately but significantly shorter TCRB CDR3s in all four CD4+ subsets.

These receptors have no known antigen. The authors reverse transcribed all of the isolated RNA, so sequencing captured expressed TCRB transcripts. Repertoires were generated with immunoSEQ multiplex PCR, while TCRdb's copy carries only in-frame clones and drops some. The top ten hold roughly 0.04% of the sample, which has about 710,000 clones, over 11% seen once. Sequencing was performed on naive CD4+ T cells from blood. The receptors were gathered from a young man with type 1 diabetes.

This clone turned up a few times. This chain links TRBV6-5 with TRBJ1-2; D unresolved. The CDR3 runs 12 residues. CDR1 and CDR2 (germline): MNHEY, SVGAGI. V was shortened by 10 bases and J by 8 bases, with 17 bases between the two germline ends. CDR3: CATLGFSGGYTF. DNA of the CDR3: TGTGCCACCCTAGGATTTTCGGGCGGCTACACCTTC.

This clone showed up just a few times. The chain is built from TRBV25-1 and TRBJ2-7; D ambiguous. V shed 4 bases and J shed 1 base, with 11 bases lying between them. Per the germline V gene, CDR1 is MGHDK and CDR2 is SYGVNS. The CDR3 extends over 14 amino acids. The CDR3, as DNA: TGTGCCAGCAGTGCCGGGTGGCAGTCCTACGAGCAGTACTTC. This translates into CASSAGWQSYEQYF.

This clone was counted a few times. This chain joins TRBV18 and TRBJ2-1; D is ambiguous. CDR3 length: 17 amino acids. V was clipped by 2 bases and J by 3 bases, with 17 bases between them. Looked up from germline, CDR1 is KGHSH and CDR2 is LQKENI. In DNA, the CDR3 is TGTGCCAGCTCACCAGTCGTTGGGTCGGCCGTCTACAATGAGCAGTTCTTC. Encoded protein: CASSPVVGSAVYNEQFF.

This clone came up a few times. The chain has TRBV19 and TRBJ2-2; D is ambiguous. Trimming stripped 7 bases from V and 2 bases from J, with 5 bases between. Looked up from germline, CDR1 is LNHDA and CDR2 is SQIVND (reference sequence). The CDR3 has 12 residues. The CDR3 reads CASTKNTGELFF. The CDR3 DNA sequence: TGTGCCAGTACCAAAAACACCGGGGAGCTGTTTTTT.

This clone has only a few counts. The genes are TRBV13 and TRBJ2-2; 11 nucleotides align to TRBD2. The CDR3 length is 17 residues. Trimming cost V 6 bases and J 0 bases; bases outside gene matches: 6. Germline lookup yields CDR1 PRHDT and CDR2 FYEKMQ (reference sequence). The CDR3: CASRGIAGGANTGELFF. The CDR3 DNA is TGTGCCAGCAGGGGTATAGCGGGAGGGGCGAACACCGGGGAGCTGTTTTTT.

This clone was detected only a few times. V gene TRBV11-1 combines with J gene TRBJ2-2, with D possibly TRBD1 on 5 matching bases. CDR1 and CDR2 (germline): SGHAT, FQDESV (reference sequence). The CDR3 totals 17 residues. The V end was cut by 1 base, the J end by 4 bases, with 16 bases between. CDR3 residues: CASSLVRFGQGTGELFF. DNA for the CDR3: TGTGCCAGCAGCTTAGTCCGCTTTGGGCAGGGCACCGGGGAGCTGTTTTTT.

This clone was seen a few times. V usage is TRBV25-1 and J usage is TRBJ1-3; D is perhaps TRBD1 (5 bases). The CDR3 is 14 residues long. Trimming left V 3 bases short and J 4 bases short, with 10 bases between. CDR1 MGHDK and CDR2 SYGVNS come from the germline V gene. The CDR3 nucleotides read TGTGCCAGCAGTGAGGACACGGGAGGAAACACCATATATTTT. Its translation is CASSEDTGGNTIYF.

V is TRBV4-2 and J is TRBJ2-2; D remains unclear. Trimming cost V 0 bases and J 0 bases, with 8 bases left between them. CDR3 length: 16 residues. Germline CDR1 and CDR2: LGHNA and YNFKEQ. CDR3 sequence (DNA): TGTGCCAGCAGCCAAGAACCCAGAGCGAACACCGGGGAGCTGTTTTTT. Translating gives CASSQEPRANTGELFF.

In this sample, this clone turned up a few times. V and J are TRBV13 and TRBJ1-5; the D gene is possibly TRBD1 (6 bases). There are 13 residues in the CDR3. Trimming removed 10 bases at V and 3 bases at J, with 13 bases between. Germline CDR1 is PRHDT and CDR2 is FYEKMQ (reference sequence). This CDR3 reads CAIPDRNNQPQHF. CDR3 in DNA: TGTGCCATTCCGGACAGAAACAATCAGCCCCAGCATTTT.

In its sample, this clone was seen a few times. The chain links TRBV9 to TRBJ1-1, with TRBD1 as a possible D gene (6 bases). CDR3 length: 13 amino acids. Germline-derived CDR1 and CDR2 are SGDLS and YYNGEE. With 0 bases removed from V and 5 bases from J, the gap between germline ends came to 8 bases. CDR3 sequence: CASSVGGTTEAFF. DNA for the CDR3: TGTGCCAGCAGCGTAGGAGGGACAACTGAAGCTTTCTTT.

A few counts support this clone. The CDR3 coding sequence is TGTGCCAGCGCCCCGCAGCCCCAGCATTTT. It encodes CASAPQPQHF. This rearrangement joins TRBV25-1 to TRBJ1-5, with D unresolved. Germline V gene lookup returns CDR1 MGHDK and CDR2 SYGVNS. The ends were cut back, 8 bases at V and 7 bases at J, with 6 bases in the middle. This CDR3 has 10 amino acids.

The chain combines TRBV15 with TRBJ2-4; D might be TRBD1 (6 bases). CDR3 length: 14 residues. Trimming removed 7 bases from V and 6 bases from J, with 16 bases in between. Germline CDR1 reads LNHNV; CDR2 reads YYDKDF (reference sequence). CDR3 sequence (DNA): TGTGCCACCACCAACAGGGTGTCCGGAAACATTCAGTACTTC. It specifies CATTNRVSGNIQYF.

In this sample, this clone turned up a few times. The gene calls are TRBV7-2 and TRBJ2-7; D possibly matches TRBD1 or TRBD2 (5 bases each). CDR3 length: 14 residues. Trimming left V 3 bases short and J 0 bases short, with 9 bases between. Looked up from germline, CDR1 is SGHTA and CDR2 is FQGNSA. The CDR3 here is CASSLGPTSYEQYF. CDR3 sequence (DNA): TGTGCCAGCAGCTTGGGACCGACCTCCTACGAGCAGTACTTC.

The chain recombines TRBV7-3 with TRBJ1-1; D unresolved. The V and J ends lost 5 bases and 0 bases respectively, with 7 bases between them. The CDR3 runs 13 residues. The germline V gene encodes CDR1 SGHTA and CDR2 FQGTGA. The CDR3 sequence is CASSPDMNTEAFF. CDR3 nucleotides: TGTGCCAGCAGCCCTGACATGAACACTGAAGCTTTCTTT.

Only a few counts were recorded for this clone. The genes are TRBV4-2 and TRBJ2-7; 10 nucleotides line up with TRBD2. With V trimmed by 1 base and J by 5 bases, 11 bases remained unmatched. The germline V gene encodes CDR1 LGHNA and CDR2 YNFKEQ. The CDR3 has 17 amino acids. The CDR3 bases are TGTGCCAGCAGCCAAGGCTCAGCGGGGGGGAGAGGTGACGAGCAGTACTTC. It specifies CASSQGSAGGRGDEQYF.

The chain has TRBV28 and TRBJ2-2, with TRBD2 identical over 13 bases. V lost 5 bases, J lost 10 bases, and 13 bases stayed unmatched. Per the germline V gene, CDR1 is MDHEN and CDR2 is SYDVKM. This CDR3 is 17 amino acids long. This chain's CDR3 is CASSPAGGTSGKKELFF. CDR3 DNA sequence: TGTGCCAGCAGTCCCGCTGGGGGGACTAGCGGGAAAAAGGAGCTGTTTTTT.

This clone was seen only a few times. The DNA for the CDR3 is TGTGCCTGGAGGATGACAGGCACAGATACGCAGTATTTT. Amino acids: CAWRMTGTDTQYF. V gene TRBV30 combines with J gene TRBJ2-3; D is perhaps TRBD1 (5 bases). Trimming shortened V by 3 bases and J by 1 base, and 8 bases separated the two germline ends. CDR3 length: 13 amino acids. Germline CDR1 and CDR2: GTSNPN and SVGIG (reference sequence). The variable domain in full, completed from reference TRBV30 and TRBJ2-3, reads SQTIHQWPATLVQPVGSPLSLECTVEGTSNPNLYWYRQAAGRGLQLLFYSVGIGQISSEVPQNLSASRPQDRQFILSSKKLLLSDSGFYLCAWRMTGTDTQYFGPGTRLTVL.

This clone showed up just a few times. This sequence joins TRBV7-2 and TRBJ1-2; 9 bases are a match to TRBD1. CDR1 is SGHTA, CDR2 FQGNSA, per germline. The CDR3 is made up of 16 amino acids. As DNA, the CDR3 is TGTGCAGGCGGCCCGACAGGGGGTTGGGGAGGCTATGGCTACACCTTC. Residues: CAGGPTGGWGGYGYTF.

In the case of this clone: Within the sample, other DNA sequences also encode this same CDR3. V and J are TRBV10-1 and TRBJ2-2; no clear D gene. This CDR3 is 14 amino acids long. Germline assignment: CDR1 WNHNN and CDR2 SYGVQD (reference sequence). Between the trimmed V and J ends, which lost 0 bases and 1 base, there was a span of 3 bases. Here the CDR3 DNA reads TGCGCCAGCAGTGAGTCTCTGAACACCGGGGAGCTGTTTTTT. Amino acids: CASSESLNTGELFF.

CDR3 nucleotide sequence: TGTGCCAGCGGGGCCGCCTATGGCTACACCTTC. It specifies CASGAAYGYTF. The J gene is TRBJ1-2, the V gene TRBV19; a weak D match, TRBD1 (5 bases). The germline V gene encodes CDR1 LNHDA and CDR2 SQIVND (reference sequence). The V gene lost 9 bases and the J gene lost 4 bases, with 9 bases spanning the gap. The CDR3 has 11 residues.

This clone showed up just a few times. The V and J genes are TRBV19 and TRBJ2-5; 7 bases line up with TRBD1. Trimming at V came to 4 bases and at J to 9 bases, leaving 5 bases not matched to a gene. This CDR3 spans 12 amino acids. Germline V gene sequence: CDR1 LNHDA, CDR2 SQIVND (reference sequence). The CDR3 nucleotides read TGTGCCAGTAGTAGCCTGGACAGGCCCCAGTACTTC. Translation: CASSSLDRPQYF.

Only one count was recorded for this clone. As DNA, the CDR3 is TGTGCCAGCAGTGGCGGCAGCAAAAACATTCAGTACTTC. Its protein is CASSGGSKNIQYF. This sequence joins TRBV6-5 and TRBJ2-4; D is undetermined. CDR1 and CDR2 (germline): MNHEY, SVGAGI. The CDR3 sequence is 13 residues long. V lost 5 bases and J 3 bases, leaving 8 bases between the germline ends.

This clone was detected only a few times. The chain employs TRBV25-1 and TRBJ2-5; D assignment may be TRBD1 or TRBD2 (7 bases each). Germline CDR1 MGHDK, CDR2 SYGVNS. CDR3 length equals 15 residues. With 1 base removed from V and 5 bases from J, the gap between germline ends came to 14 bases. CDR3 bases: TGTGCCAGCAGTGAATGGGAGGGGGCGCGGGAGACCCAGTACTTC. Its translation: CASSEWEGARETQYF.